The 2 T cell receptor beta chains reported below all come from one sample, sequenced in a study of T cell responses to AZD1222 COVID-19 vaccine. Measured with immunoSEQ multiplex PCR; TCRdb has only the in-frame clones, and not every one. The profile shows tens of thousands of clones, about 83% of them singletons. Material: peripheral blood, obtained on day 0 of AZD1222 vaccination. The source of these receptors is an adult in good health.

The CDR3 nucleotides read TGTGCCAGCATCTCCGGGACAGGGGGGGGCGGCTACACCTTC. Amino acids: CASISGTGGGGYTF. This chain connects TRBV6-5 to TRBJ1-2; 11 bases are shared with TRBD1. CDR3 length: 14 amino acids. After removal of 7 bases from V and 8 bases from J, the junction contained 9 bases not matched to a gene. CDR1 and CDR2 from the germline V gene are MNHEY and SVGAGI.

The chain employs TRBV10-3 and TRBJ2-5; 7 bases agree with TRBD2. The CDR3 extends over 16 amino acids. J gave up 3 bases and V 0 bases, and 7 bases lay outside the gene matches. Per germline, CDR1 ENHRY and CDR2 SYGVKD. The CDR3 sequence: CAISESLASGKETQYF. The CDR3 region has the DNA TGTGCCATCAGTGAGTCGTTGGCTAGCGGAAAAGAGACCCAGTACTTC.